Shown below are 22 T cell receptor beta chains from a single sample sequenced in a study of OX40 agonist ivuxolimab in advanced cancers. The method was immunoSEQ multiplex PCR; TCRdb's version includes in-frame clones alone and lacks a portion of them. The sample consists of more than 25,000 clones, about four fifths of them appearing once. The sample in question was CD4+ or CD8+ T cells sorted from blood, obtained in a trial of the OX40 agonist ivuxolimab. These receptors came from an adult with an advanced solid tumor such as melanoma, head and neck, liver or kidney cancer.

This clone was counted a single time. J is TRBJ1-1 and V is TRBV4-2, with D perhaps matching TRBD1 (6 bases). The CDR3 runs 13 residues. The ends were cut back, 3 bases at V and 1 base at J, with 6 bases in the middle. Germline CDR1 and CDR2: LGHNA and YNFKEQ. The CDR3: CASSQGQNTEAFF. CDR3 DNA sequence: TGTGCCAGCAGCCAGGGACAGAACACTGAAGCTTTCTTT.

This chain links TRBV5-1 with TRBJ2-1; 8 nucleotides align to TRBD2. Germline V CDR1 and CDR2: SGHRS, YFSETQ. V lost 4 bases, J lost 2 bases, and 5 bases stayed unmatched. CDR3 length equals 15 residues. CDR3 region: CASSRTSGAYNEQFF. CDR3 DNA sequence: TGCGCCAGCAGCCGCACTAGCGGAGCCTACAATGAGCAGTTCTTC.

The chain combines TRBV7-8 with TRBJ1-1; D uncertain. The V end was cut by 1 base, the J end by 3 bases, with 9 bases between. This CDR3 contains 14 residues. Germline loops: CDR1 SGHVS, CDR2 FQNEAQ. DNA for the CDR3: TGTGCCAGCAGCTTAGTACTGAGGGACACTGAAGCTTTCTTT. Its protein product is CASSLVLRDTEAFF.

The J gene is TRBJ2-1, the V gene TRBV6-5; D is perhaps TRBD2 (7 bases). In germline, CDR1 is MNHEY, CDR2 SVGAGI. V was cut by 0 bases and J by 5 bases, with 14 bases left in between. This CDR3 spans 16 amino acids. CDR3 bases: TGTGCCAGCAGTTACTCGTGGCGGGGGCTCCACAATGAGCAGTTCTTC. Translating gives CASSYSWRGLHNEQFF.

This chain joins TRBV28 and TRBJ1-5, with D tentatively TRBD1 (6 bases). This CDR3 is 14 amino acids long. Germline-derived CDR1 and CDR2 are MDHEN and SYDVKM. Trimming stripped 0 bases from V and 7 bases from J, with 10 bases between. CDR3: CASSLWQGNQPQHF. Here the CDR3 DNA reads TGTGCCAGCAGTTTATGGCAGGGGAACCAGCCCCAGCATTTT.

The chain has TRBV10-3 and TRBJ2-1, with no clear D. In germline, CDR1 is ENHRY, CDR2 SYGVKD. The CDR3 is made up of 14 amino acids. Trimming cost V 6 bases and J 0 bases, with 9 bases left between them. DNA for the CDR3: TGTGCCATCAGCCCTCCTAGCTCCTACAATGAGCAGTTCTTC. Amino acids: CAISPPSSYNEQFF.

This clone showed up just once. The rearrangement joins TRBV4-1 to TRBJ1-1, with D possibly being TRBD1 (6 bases). V shed 0 bases and J shed 4 bases, with 15 bases lying between them. In germline, CDR1 is MGHRA, CDR2 YSYEKL. The CDR3 sequence is 16 residues long. The CDR3 region has the DNA TGCGCCAGCAGCCAAGATGGGGGCCAGGGGACCACTGAAGCTTTCTTT. This translates into CASSQDGGQGTTEAFF.

The rearrangement joins TRBV5-8 to TRBJ2-2, with 7 positions matching TRBD1. Per germline, CDR1 SGHTS and CDR2 YDEGEE. Germline trimming cut 8 bases from V and 4 bases from J; bases unmatched to any gene: 2. CDR3 length equals 12 residues. CDR3 region: CARGQFTGELFF. CDR3 nucleotides: TGTGCCAGGGGACAGTTCACCGGGGAGCTGTTTTTT.

About this clone: One junction end disagrees with the germline gene, perhaps due to a read error. The chain joins TRBV6-1 to TRBJ2-3; D call uncertain. Germline V lookup: CDR1 MNHNS, CDR2 SASEGT. The CDR3 has 11 residues. CDR3 sequence reads: CASSHGDAQYF. The CDR3 nucleotides are TGTGCCAGCAGTCATGGAGATGCGCAGTATTTT.

This chain links TRBV7-8 with TRBJ2-1; 13 nucleotides align to TRBD2. The junction had 7 bases not matched to a gene; V was cut back by 1 base and J by 4 bases. The CDR3 covers 18 residues. The V gene's germline CDR1 is SGHVS and CDR2 FQNEAQ. For the CDR3, the DNA is TGTGCCAGCAGCTTAGGGACTAGCGGGAGTGCGGTTTACAATGAGCAGTTCTTC. Translation gives CASSLGTSGSAVYNEQFF.

The J gene is TRBJ2-7, the V gene TRBV15; D is perhaps TRBD2 (6 bases). Trimming pared 6 bases from V and 1 base from J, leaving 7 bases between. In germline, CDR1 is LNHNV, CDR2 YYDKDF (reference sequence). The CDR3 sequence is 12 residues long. The CDR3 nucleotides are TGTGCCACCAGGGGGGGATCCTACGAGCAGTACTTC. Its protein is CATRGGSYEQYF.

The CDR3 loop is CASSFRPGTGTGELFF. The DNA for the CDR3 is TGTGCCAGCAGTTTTCGTCCCGGGACAGGGACCGGGGAGCTGTTTTTT. The genes are TRBV27 and TRBJ2-2; 9 bases agree with TRBD1. Germline CDR1 MNHEY, CDR2 SMNVEV (reference sequence). Unmatched junction bases numbered 7, after V lost 3 bases and J lost 5 bases. The CDR3 is 16 residues long.

The chain carries TRBV4-1 and TRBJ2-1; D unresolved. The V end lost 0 bases, the J end lost 0 bases, and 9 bases lay between the germline ends. CDR1 is MGHRA, CDR2 YSYEKL, per germline. The CDR3 has 16 residues. The CDR3 sequence is CASSQEKGSSYNEQFF. The DNA of the CDR3 is TGCGCCAGCAGCCAAGAGAAAGGAAGCTCCTACAATGAGCAGTTCTTC.

V usage is TRBV11-2 and J usage is TRBJ2-7; D ambiguous. Trimming took 1 base from V and 7 from J, leaving 8 bases between them. CDR3 length: 12 amino acids. Per germline, CDR1 SGHAT and CDR2 FQNNGV. In DNA form, the CDR3 reads TGTGCCAGCAGCTTAGGCCGGCAGGAGCAGTACTTC. Its protein is CASSLGRQEQYF. The whole variable domain, remainder taken from reference TRBV11-2 and TRBJ2-7, is EAGVAQSPRYKIIEKRQSVAFWCNPISGHATLYWYQQILGQGPKLLIQFQNNGVVDDSQLPKDRFSAERLKGVDSTLKIQPAKLEDSAVYLCASSLGRQEQYFGPGTRLTVT.

This chain connects TRBV30 to TRBJ2-3, with 11 bases aligning to TRBD1. Germline loops: CDR1 GTSNPN, CDR2 SVGIG (reference sequence). The V and J ends lost 6 bases and 5 bases, in that order; junction bases with no gene match: 10. The CDR3 runs to 15 residues. The CDR3 here is CACSGRDRGGDTQYF. CDR3 nucleotide sequence: TGTGCCTGCTCAGGCCGGGACAGGGGGGGAGATACGCAGTATTTT.

The CDR3 spells CASSALTGLGEKLFF. The CDR3 coding sequence is TGTGCCAGCAGCGCACTGACAGGGTTAGGTGAAAAACTGTTTTTT. This chain links TRBV27 with TRBJ1-4; 7 bases map to TRBD1. The CDR3 covers 15 residues. After removal of 6 bases from V and 7 bases from J, the junction contained 11 bases not matched to a gene. Germline V gives CDR1 MNHEY, CDR2 SMNVEV (reference sequence).

The V call is TRBV28, the J call TRBJ2-7; a weak D match, TRBD1 (6 bases). Per germline, CDR1 MDHEN and CDR2 SYDVKM. The CDR3 is 16 amino acids. V lost 6 bases to trimming and J lost 5 bases, with 23 bases between them. DNA for the CDR3: TGTGCCAGCAGCATACAAAATCAGGGGAGAAGAAACGAGCAGTACTTC. This translates into CASSIQNQGRRNEQYF.

The gene calls are TRBV5-4 and TRBJ2-3, with D maybe TRBD1 (6 bases). This CDR3 comprises 15 residues. Germline V lookup: CDR1 SGHNT, CDR2 YYREEE (reference sequence). Trimming left V 6 bases short and J 0 bases short, with 14 bases between. As DNA, the CDR3 is TGTGCCAGCAACATCCGGGACACCAGCACAGATACGCAGTATTTT. Encoded protein: CASNIRDTSTDTQYF. Looking up the rest from reference TRBV5-4 and TRBJ2-3 gives the full variable domain: ETGVTQSPTHLIKTRGQQVTLRCSSQSGHNTVSWYQQALGQGPQFIFQYYREEENGRGNFPPRFSGLQFPNYSSELNVNALELDDSALYLCASNIRDTSTDTQYFGPGTRLTVL.

The chain recombines TRBV5-1 with TRBJ2-6; D gene uncertain. Trimming left V 0 bases short and J 4 bases short, with 5 bases between. CDR3 length equals 14 residues. Per germline, CDR1 SGHRS and CDR2 YFSETQ. CDR3 loop: CASSLGGGANVLTF. Written as DNA, the CDR3 is TGCGCCAGCAGCTTGGGCGGCGGGGCCAACGTCCTGACTTTC.

V gene TRBV5-6 combines with J gene TRBJ2-1; a weak D match, TRBD2 (6 bases). This CDR3 contains 15 residues. Germline-derived CDR1 and CDR2 are SGHDT and YYEEEE. V was cut by 2 bases and J by 1 base, with 10 bases left in between. CDR3 sequence reads: CASSFRDFSYNEQFF. CDR3 DNA sequence: TGTGCCAGCAGCTTTCGGGACTTTTCCTACAATGAGCAGTTCTTC.

This chain connects TRBV19 to TRBJ2-7; D uncertain. Between the trimmed V and J ends, which lost 5 bases and 2 bases, there was a span of 16 bases. Germline V gene lookup returns CDR1 LNHDA and CDR2 SQIVND (reference sequence). This CDR3 comprises 15 residues. In nucleotides, the CDR3 is TGTGCCAGTAGTCTCAACCCGGGTCCGGCCTACGAGCAGTACTTC. This gives the protein CASSLNPGPAYEQYF.

The genes are TRBV4-3 and TRBJ1-6, with D unresolved. Germline V gene data show CDR1 as LGHNA and CDR2 as YSLEER. V was pared by 1 base and J by 7 bases, with 8 bases between. The CDR3 extends over 14 amino acids. In nucleotides, the CDR3 is TGCGCCAGCAGCCAAGGACCCGGAAATTCACCCCTCCACTTT. Amino acid sequence: CASSQGPGNSPLHF.